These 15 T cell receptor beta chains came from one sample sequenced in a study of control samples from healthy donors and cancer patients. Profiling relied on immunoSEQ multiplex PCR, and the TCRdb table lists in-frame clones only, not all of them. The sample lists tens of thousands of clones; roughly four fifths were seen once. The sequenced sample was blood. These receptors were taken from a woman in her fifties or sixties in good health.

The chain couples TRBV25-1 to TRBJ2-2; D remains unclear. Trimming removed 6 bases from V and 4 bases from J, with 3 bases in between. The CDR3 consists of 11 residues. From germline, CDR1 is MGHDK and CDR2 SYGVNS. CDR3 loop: CASRSTGELFF. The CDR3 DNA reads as TGTGCCAGCAGGAGCACCGGGGAGCTGTTTTTT.

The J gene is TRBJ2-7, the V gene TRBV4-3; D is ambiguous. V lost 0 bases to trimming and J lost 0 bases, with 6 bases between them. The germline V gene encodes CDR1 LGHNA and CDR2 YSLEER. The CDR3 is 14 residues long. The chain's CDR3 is CASSQDSSSYEQYF. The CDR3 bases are TGCGCCAGCAGCCAAGACAGCAGCTCCTACGAGCAGTACTTC.

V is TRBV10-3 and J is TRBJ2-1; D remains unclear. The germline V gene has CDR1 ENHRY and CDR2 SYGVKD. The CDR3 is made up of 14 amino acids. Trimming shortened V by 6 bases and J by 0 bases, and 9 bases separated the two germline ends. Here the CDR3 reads CAISPWTSYNEQFF. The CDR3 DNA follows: TGTGCCATCAGCCCATGGACCTCCTACAATGAGCAGTTCTTC.

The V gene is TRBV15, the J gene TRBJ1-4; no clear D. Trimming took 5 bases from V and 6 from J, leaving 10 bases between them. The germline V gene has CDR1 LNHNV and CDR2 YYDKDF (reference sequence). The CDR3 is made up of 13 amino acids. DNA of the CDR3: TGTGCCACCAGCTTACAGCTGGATGAAAAACTGTTTTTT. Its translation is CATSLQLDEKLFF.

The CDR3 DNA sequence: TGTGCCAGCAGTCTTCTAGCGGGGATGAAGGGGCAGTATTTT. Protein product: CASSLLAGMKGQYF. The gene calls are TRBV7-2 and TRBJ2-3; TRBD2 aligns across 9 bases. The CDR3 runs 14 residues. The ends lost 6 bases at V and 11 bases at J; junction bases unmatched: 12. The germline CDR1 and CDR2 sequences are SGHTA and FQGNSA.

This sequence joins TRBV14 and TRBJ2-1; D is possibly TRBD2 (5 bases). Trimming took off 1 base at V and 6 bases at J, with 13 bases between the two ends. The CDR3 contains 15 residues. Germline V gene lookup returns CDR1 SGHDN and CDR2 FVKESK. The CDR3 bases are TGTGCCAGCAGCCAAGGCCTCCTGGGGAGCAATGAGCAGTTCTTC. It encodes CASSQGLLGSNEQFF.

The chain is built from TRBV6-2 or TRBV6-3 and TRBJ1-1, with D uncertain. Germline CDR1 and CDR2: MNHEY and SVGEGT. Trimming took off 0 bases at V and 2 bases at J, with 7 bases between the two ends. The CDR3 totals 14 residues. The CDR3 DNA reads TGTGCCAGCAGTTACTCAGGGATTAACACTGAAGCTTTCTTT. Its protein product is CASSYSGINTEAFF.

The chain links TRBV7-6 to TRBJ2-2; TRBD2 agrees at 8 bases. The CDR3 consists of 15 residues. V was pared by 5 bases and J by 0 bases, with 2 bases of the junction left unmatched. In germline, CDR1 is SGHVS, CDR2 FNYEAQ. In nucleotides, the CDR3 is TGTGCCAGCAGCCGCGGGGGGTCGAACACCGGGGAGCTGTTTTTT. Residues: CASSRGGSNTGELFF. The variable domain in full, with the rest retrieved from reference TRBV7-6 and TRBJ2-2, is GAGVSQSPRYKVTKRGQDVALRCDPISGHVSLYWYRQALGQGPEFLTYFNYEAQQDKSGLPNDRFSAERPEGSISTLTIQRTEQRDSAMYRCASSRGGSNTGELFFGEGSRLTVL.

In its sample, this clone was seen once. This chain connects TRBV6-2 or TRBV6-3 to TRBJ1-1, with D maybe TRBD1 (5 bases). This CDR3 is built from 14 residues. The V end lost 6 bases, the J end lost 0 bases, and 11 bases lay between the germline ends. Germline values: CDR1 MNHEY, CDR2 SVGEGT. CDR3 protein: CASSPTVMNTEAFF. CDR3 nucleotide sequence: TGTGCCAGCAGCCCGACAGTTATGAACACTGAAGCTTTCTTT.

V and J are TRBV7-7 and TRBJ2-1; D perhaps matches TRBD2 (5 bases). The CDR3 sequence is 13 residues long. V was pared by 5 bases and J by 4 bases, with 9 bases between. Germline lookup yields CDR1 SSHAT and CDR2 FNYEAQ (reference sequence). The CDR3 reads CASSVGIYNEQFF. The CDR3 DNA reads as TGTGCCAGCAGCGTCGGGATTTACAATGAGCAGTTCTTC.

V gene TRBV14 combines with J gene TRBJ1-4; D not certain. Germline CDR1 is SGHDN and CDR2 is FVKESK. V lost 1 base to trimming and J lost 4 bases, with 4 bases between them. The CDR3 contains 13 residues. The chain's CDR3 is CASSQGLNEKLFF. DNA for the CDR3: TGTGCCAGCAGCCAAGGTCTTAATGAAAAACTGTTTTTT.

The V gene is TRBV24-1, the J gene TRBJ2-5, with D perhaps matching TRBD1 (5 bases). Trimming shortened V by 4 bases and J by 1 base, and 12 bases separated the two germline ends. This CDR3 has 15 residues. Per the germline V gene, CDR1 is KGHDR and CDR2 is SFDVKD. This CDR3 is CATSDRYRPQETQYF. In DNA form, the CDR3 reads TGTGCCACCAGTGACCGTTACAGGCCCCAAGAGACCCAGTACTTC.

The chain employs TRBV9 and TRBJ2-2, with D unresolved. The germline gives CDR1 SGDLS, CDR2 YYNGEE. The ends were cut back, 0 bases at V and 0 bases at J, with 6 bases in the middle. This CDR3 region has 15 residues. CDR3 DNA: TGTGCCAGCAGCGTAGGGACGACGAACACCGGGGAGCTGTTTTTT. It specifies CASSVGTTNTGELFF.

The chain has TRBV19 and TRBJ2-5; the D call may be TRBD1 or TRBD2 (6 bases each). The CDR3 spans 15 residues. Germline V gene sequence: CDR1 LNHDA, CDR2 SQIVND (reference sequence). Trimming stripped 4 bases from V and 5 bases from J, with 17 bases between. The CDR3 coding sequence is TGTGCCAGTAGTACCCAGGGGACTTACGACGAGACCCAGTACTTC. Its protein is CASSTQGTYDETQYF. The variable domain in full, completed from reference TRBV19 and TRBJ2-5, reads DGGITQSPKYLFRKEGQNVTLSCEQNLNHDAMYWYRQDPGQGLRLIYYSQIVNDFQKGDIAEGYSVSREKKESFPLTVTSAQKNPTAFYLCASSTQGTYDETQYFGPGTRLLVL.

The CDR3 sequence: CASKASGGQQETQYF. In DNA, the CDR3 is TGCGCCAGCAAGGCTAGCGGGGGCCAGCAAGAGACCCAGTACTTC. The genes are TRBV5-1 and TRBJ2-5, with 10 bases matching TRBD2. The CDR3 is made up of 15 amino acids. Germline V gene lookup returns CDR1 SGHRS and CDR2 YFSETQ. J lost 2 bases, V lost 6 bases, and 7 bases had no gene match.